This T cell receptor (beta chain) was identified in a study of cytomegalovirus exposure and HLA in healthy donors. Findings and caveats of the study: A list of around 160 TCR beta chains associated with cytomegalovirus was given.

PCR was performed using 60 Vbeta and 13 Jbeta primers. This table comes from immunoSEQ multiplex PCR, and its TCRdb copy is limited to in-frame clones, with some not included. Its listing shows nearly 200,000 clones. Points on this clone: Its specificity is unknown.

CDR1 and CDR2 from the germline V gene are MDHEN and SYDVKM. V lost 7 bases and J lost 2, with 12 bases in between. The CDR3 runs 15 residues. Specimen: PBMCs. This chain connects TRBV28 to TRBJ1-6, with D possibly TRBD1 on 5 matching bases. The source of this sequence is a boy younger than 18 in good health and CMV-seronegative. The CDR3 nucleotides are TGTGCCAGCATGGAGGGGCGGACCTATAATTCACCCCTCCACTTT. It codes for CASMEGRTYNSPLHF.